Listed below are T cell receptor beta chains from one sample, sequenced in a study of CD8 T cells in ankylosing spondylitis. From the 5' RACE reads, TCRdb called clonotypes with MiXCR, one entry per CDR3 protein. The repertoire holds under 200,000 distinct CDR3 sequences, with around a tenth as singletons. Sequencing was performed on blood, either unsorted or a sorted T cell fraction (not recorded which). The receptors stem from a female donor with ankylosing spondylitis or in good health (not recorded which). The conserved cysteine and the conserved F or W are not part of the CDR3 here. Size is stated for part of the rows, as once, few or many counts, or as a class when the clone is expanded.

j_call | v_call | cdr3_length | clone_size | cdr3_aa
TRBJ1-1 | TRBV6-2/TRBV6-3 | 8 | . | ASRNLEAF
TRBJ1-1 | TRBV6-5 | 12 | few | ASSLSNGLKEAF
TRBJ2-1 | TRBV9 | 13 | . | ASSGPAGAGDEQF
TRBJ1-1 | TRBV19 | 12 | . | ASTHSRGNTEAF
TRBJ2-7 | TRBV27 | 13 | few | ASSSGQGAGNEQY
TRBJ2-3 | TRBV28 | 12 | few | ASSHRGHGDTQY
TRBJ2-1 | TRBV7-9 | 12 | many | ASSVRYSYNEQF
TRBJ2-7 | TRBV7-6 | 12 | many | ASSSGTGNAEQY
TRBJ2-2 | TRBV7-2 | 12 | . | ASSFDMNTGELF
TRBJ2-1 | TRBV19 | 11 | many | ASSSRETDEQF
TRBJ2-1 | TRBV7-2 | 12 | . | ASSFGVRGNEQF
TRBJ2-1 | TRBV3-1 | 15 | few | ASSQDLGAVGYNEQF
TRBJ1-2 | TRBV4-3 | 11 | . | ASSQGESYGYT
TRBJ2-1 | TRBV24-1 | 13 | many | ATSSGAGDYNEQF
TRBJ2-7 | TRBV28 | 13 | few | ASRLRDFSSYEQY
TRBJ1-3 | TRBV4-3 | 13 | . | ASSQAGGRGNTIY
TRBJ2-1 | TRBV7-9 | 13 | . | ASFKGAARNNEQF
TRBJ1-4 | TRBV27 | 11 | many | ASKVRGVGKLF
TRBJ2-7 | TRBV27 | 11 | few | ASSLTGLGEQY
TRBJ1-1 | TRBV9 | 12 | few | ASSLFGGDTEAF
TRBJ2-1 | TRBV11-2 | 14 | few | ASSLGLLGRDHEQF
TRBJ2-1 | TRBV28 | 14 | . | ASIQRDSSSYNEQF
TRBJ2-1 | TRBV2 | 13 | few | ASSDGVTIYNEQF
TRBJ1-3 | TRBV7-9 | 10 | many | ASSDSGNTIY
TRBJ2-3 | TRBV7-6 | 13 | many | ASSPIAVSTDTQY
TRBJ2-6 | TRBV27 | 16 | . | ASSLQEPGQGGANVLT
TRBJ2-2 | TRBV20-1 | 11 | . | SARVGGRGELF
TRBJ2-7 | TRBV5-1 | 13 | many | ASSLDRLLTNEQY
TRBJ2-2 | TRBV14 | 16 | many | ASSQVTSGRLRTGELF
TRBJ2-2 | TRBV9 | 13 | few | ASSVAGGPTGELF
TRBJ2-5 | TRBV19 | 10 | . | ASGLAGGAQY
TRBJ2-1 | TRBV6-1 | 13 | many | ASSLRTSGSNEQF
TRBJ2-7 | TRBV4-3 | 14 | . | ASSQELAGGNYEQY
TRBJ2-7 | TRBV11-2 | 12 | . | ASSFGAGAYEQY
TRBJ2-6 | TRBV29-1 | 13 | . | SFSVGGHGANVLT
TRBJ2-7 | TRBV10-3 | 13 | few | AISESTAAAYEQY
TRBJ1-2 | TRBV7-2 | 15 | . | ASSLAVMRTGVYGYT
TRBJ2-1 | TRBV12-3/TRBV12-4 | 12 | many | ASSLGSSGRLGF
TRBJ2-2 | TRBV4-3 | 14 | many | ASSQDRVPGSGELF
TRBJ2-2 | TRBV7-9 | 12 | few | ASSLRLGTGELF
TRBJ1-1 | TRBV12-3/TRBV12-4 | 10 | few | ASSGPDAEAF
TRBJ2-1 | TRBV12-3/TRBV12-4 | 11 | many | ASSPPREDEQF
TRBJ2-1 | TRBV27 | 12 | few | ASSLGNPYNEQF
TRBJ1-1 | TRBV7-9 | 11 | . | DSSLSGNTEAF
TRBJ2-7 | TRBV29-1 | 11 | many | SVGQGLSYEQY
TRBJ2-1 | TRBV6-5 | 16 | few | ASSYSALGDRTYNEQF
TRBJ2-2 | TRBV25-1 | 10 | . | ASLGDPGELF
TRBJ1-1 | TRBV20-1 | 7 | . | SLGTEAF
TRBJ2-7 | TRBV28 | 12 | few | ASSPFDSTYEQY
TRBJ2-3 | TRBV4-2 | 12 | few | ASSRRTTTDTQY
TRBJ2-1 | TRBV6-2/TRBV6-3 | 17 | many | ASSYSRTKTSGRNNEQF
TRBJ1-2 | TRBV11-2 | 12 | many | ASSPSGRPYGYT
TRBJ2-1 | TRBV6-2/TRBV6-3 | 10 | many | ASSYGINEQF
TRBJ2-7 | TRBV2 | 9 | . | ASRVDYEQY
TRBJ1-1 | TRBV7-6 | 12 | few | ASTLEGLDTEAF
TRBJ2-7 | TRBV7-9 | 10 | . | ASSSRASEQY
TRBJ1-1 | TRBV20-1 | 11 | . | SATGQGGTEAF
TRBJ2-3 | TRBV7-9 | 15 | few | ASSSKLAGGEGYTQY
TRBJ2-3 | TRBV11-2 | 15 | few | ASSLWSGTGGTDTQY
TRBJ2-1 | TRBV4-3 | 12 | . | ASSQDGDSNEQF